This T cell receptor beta chain emerged from a study of cytomegalovirus exposure and HLA in healthy donors. Overall study context: From donors who were HLA-typed, an early data release held about 85 million unique TCRs. Within the Caucasian-associated ancestry cluster were approximately 77% of the 350 to 400 genotyped donors.

Whole-study results and caveats: Later analysis identified a missense DCLRE1C variant that was linked to TCR beta V- and J-gene trimming. Some highly shared sequence variants likely arose as a pipeline artifact.

The PCR used 60 Vbeta and 13 Jbeta primers. Some clones are missing from TCRdb's copy, which holds only in-frame ones; the method was immunoSEQ multiplex PCR. Among about 160,000 clones listed, over 70% were seen once. In the case of this clone: Its matching antigen is unknown.

The sequence was collected from a woman aged 40 to 50 in good health and CMV-seropositive. Sequencing was done on a sample of PBMCs.

As DNA, the CDR3 is TGTGCCAGCAGCTCCCTGGACAGGGGGGCCTACGAGCAGTACTTC. Translation gives CASSSLDRGAYEQYF. The rearrangement uses TRBV7-9 and TRBJ2-7, with 10 bases that match TRBD1. The J segment lost 2 bases and the V segment lost 4 bases, leaving 5 bases of the junction unmatched. CDR3 length: 15 residues. The germline V gene has CDR1 SEHNR and CDR2 FQNEAQ (reference sequence).